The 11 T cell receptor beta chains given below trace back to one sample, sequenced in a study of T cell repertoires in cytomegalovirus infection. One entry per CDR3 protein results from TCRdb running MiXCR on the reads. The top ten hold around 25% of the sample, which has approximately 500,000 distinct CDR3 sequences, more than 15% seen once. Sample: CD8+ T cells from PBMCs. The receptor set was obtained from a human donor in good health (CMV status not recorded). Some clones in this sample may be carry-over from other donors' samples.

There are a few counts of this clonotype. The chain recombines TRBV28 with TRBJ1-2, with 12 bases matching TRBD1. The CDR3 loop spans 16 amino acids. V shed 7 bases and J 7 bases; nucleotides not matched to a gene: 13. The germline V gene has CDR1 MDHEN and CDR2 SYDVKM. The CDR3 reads CASTLGRDRGLGGYTF. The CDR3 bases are TGTGCCAGCACCCTTGGGAGGGACAGGGGGCTGGGTGGCTACACCTTC.

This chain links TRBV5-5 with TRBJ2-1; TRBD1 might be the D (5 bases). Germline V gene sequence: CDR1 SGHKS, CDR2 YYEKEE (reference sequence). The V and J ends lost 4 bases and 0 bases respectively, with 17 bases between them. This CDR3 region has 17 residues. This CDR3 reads CASSARQSHSSYNEQFF. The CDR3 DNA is TGTGCCAGCAGCGCTCGACAGTCCCATAGCTCCTACAATGAGCAGTTCTTC. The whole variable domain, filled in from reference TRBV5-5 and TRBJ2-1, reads DAGVTQSPTHLIKTRGQQVTLRCSPISGHKSVSWYQQVLGQGPQFIFQYYEKEERGRGNFPDRFSARQFPNYSSELNVNALLLGDSALYLCASSARQSHSSYNEQFFGPGTRLTVL.

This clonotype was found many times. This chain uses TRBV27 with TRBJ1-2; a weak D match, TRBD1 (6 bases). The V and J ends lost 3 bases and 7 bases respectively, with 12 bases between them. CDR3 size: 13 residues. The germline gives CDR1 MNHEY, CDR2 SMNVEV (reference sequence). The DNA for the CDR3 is TGTGCCAGCAGTTTTGTGGAGGGGGGTGGCTACACCTTC. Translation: CASSFVEGGGYTF.

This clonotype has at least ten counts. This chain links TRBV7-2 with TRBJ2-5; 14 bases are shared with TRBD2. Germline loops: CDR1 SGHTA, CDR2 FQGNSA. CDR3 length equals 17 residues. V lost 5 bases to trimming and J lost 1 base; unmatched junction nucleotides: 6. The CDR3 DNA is TGTGCCAGCAGCAAAGGACTAGCGGGGGGAATCCAAGAGACCCAGTACTTC. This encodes CASSKGLAGGIQETQYF.

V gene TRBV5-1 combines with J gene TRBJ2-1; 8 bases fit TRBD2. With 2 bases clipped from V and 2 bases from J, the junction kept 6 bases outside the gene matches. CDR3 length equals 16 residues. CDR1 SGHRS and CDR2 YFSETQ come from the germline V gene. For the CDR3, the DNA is TGCGCCAGCAGCTTTGAAGCGGGAGAACCCTACAATGAGCAGTTCTTC. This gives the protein CASSFEAGEPYNEQFF.

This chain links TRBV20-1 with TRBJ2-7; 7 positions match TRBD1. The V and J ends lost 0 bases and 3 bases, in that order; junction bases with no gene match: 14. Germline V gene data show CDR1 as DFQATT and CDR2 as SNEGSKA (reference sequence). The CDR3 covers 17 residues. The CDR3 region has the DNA TGCAGTGCTAGAGATCTTGTCCAGGGGGAAGGTCACTACGAGCAGTACTTC. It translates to CSARDLVQGEGHYEQYF.

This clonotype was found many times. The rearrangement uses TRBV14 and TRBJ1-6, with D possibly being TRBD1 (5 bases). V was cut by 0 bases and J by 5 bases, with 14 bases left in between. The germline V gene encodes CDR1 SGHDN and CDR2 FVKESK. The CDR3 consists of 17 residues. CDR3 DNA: TGTGCCAGCAGCCAAGATCGAGGGACCGTCCATAATTCACCCCTCCACTTT. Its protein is CASSQDRGTVHNSPLHF.

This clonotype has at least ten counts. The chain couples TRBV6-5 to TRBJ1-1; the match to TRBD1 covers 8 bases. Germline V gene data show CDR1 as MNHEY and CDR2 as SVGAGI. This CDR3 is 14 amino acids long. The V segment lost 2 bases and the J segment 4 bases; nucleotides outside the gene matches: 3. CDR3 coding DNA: TGTGCCAGCAGTTACCAACAGGGGGGCACTGAAGCTTTCTTT. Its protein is CASSYQQGGTEAFF.

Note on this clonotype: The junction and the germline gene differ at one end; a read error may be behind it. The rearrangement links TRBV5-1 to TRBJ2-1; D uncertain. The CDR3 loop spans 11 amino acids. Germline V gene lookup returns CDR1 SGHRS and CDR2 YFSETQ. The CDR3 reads CASSLSREPFF. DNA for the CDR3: TGTGCCAGCAGCTTGAGCCGCGAGCCGTTCTTC.

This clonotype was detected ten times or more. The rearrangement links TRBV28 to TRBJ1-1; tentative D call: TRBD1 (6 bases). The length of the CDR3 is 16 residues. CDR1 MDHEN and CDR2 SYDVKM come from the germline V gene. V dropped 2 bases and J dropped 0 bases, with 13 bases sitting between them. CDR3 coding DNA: TGTGCCAGCAGTTTACGCCAGGGGCTCATGAACACTGAAGCTTTCTTT. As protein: CASSLRQGLMNTEAFF.

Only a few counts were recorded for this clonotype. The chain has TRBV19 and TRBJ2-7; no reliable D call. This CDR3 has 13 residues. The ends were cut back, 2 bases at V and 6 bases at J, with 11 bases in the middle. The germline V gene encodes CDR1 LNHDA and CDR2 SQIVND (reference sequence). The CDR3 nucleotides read TGTGCCAGTAGTATACCCGGACGAGGCGAGCAGTACTTC. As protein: CASSIPGRGEQYF.